The sequence of this T cell receptor (beta chain) was determined in a study of T cell repertoires in cytomegalovirus infection. Looking at the study overall: Both a matching HLA type and CMV infection were indicated by public TCR beta signatures. Study outcomes and limitations: The study found HLA-C-restricted CMV-specific TCR beta clonotypes dominating the ex vivo response.

The CDR3 extends over 16 amino acids. Trimming stripped 2 bases from V and 3 bases from J, with 16 bases between. Germline loops: CDR1 SEHNR, CDR2 FQNEAQ (reference sequence). About this clonotype itself: Its antigen is undetermined.

MiXCR, applied by TCRdb to the reads, yields one record per CDR3 protein. The profile shows about 830,000 distinct CDR3 sequences, less than 35% of them singletons. The chain carries TRBV7-9 and TRBJ1-2, with D possibly matching TRBD1 (6 bases). This receptor was identified in a human donor in good health (CMV status not recorded). Some clones in this sample may be carry-over from other donors' samples. The specimen comprised cultured CD8+ T cells from PBMCs, sampled from culture after CMV antigen stimulation. The CDR3 reads CASSLIPRGGDYGYTF. The CDR3 DNA sequence: TGTGCCAGCAGCTTAATCCCTAGGGGGGGTGACTATGGCTACACCTTC.